This T cell receptor beta chain was recorded in a study of blood T cells in healthy people across ages. Germline values: CDR1 DFQATT, CDR2 SNEGSKA (reference sequence). The CDR3 has 12 amino acids. Trimming pared 3 bases from V and 0 bases from J, leaving 5 bases between. In regard to this clonotype: Antigen specificity is unknown.

The use of a sample-barcoded 5' primer and a J-beta primer mix characterized a second PCR of about 7 to 12 cycles. MiXCR was run by TCRdb on the 5' RACE reads, yielding one entry per CDR3 protein. The table includes 1,800,000 or so distinct CDR3 sequences, roughly 43% detected once. The study, taken as a whole, reports: Unsorted PBMCs prevented conclusive naive versus antigen-experienced comparison.

Sequenced: blood. The chain recombines TRBV20-1 with TRBJ2-5, with D unresolved. This receptor was identified in a human donor in good health. CDR3 sequence: CSASRNQETQYF. CDR3 coding DNA: TGCAGTGCTAGTCGCAACCAAGAGACCCAGTACTTC.